This entry concerns a single T cell receptor (beta chain). In its sample, this clone was seen a few times. This receptor's antigen is unknown. The sample holds no much larger clone one base away, and base qualities are not on file. The trial excluded patients who had a history of autoimmune disease or who were on systemic immunosuppression. Peripheral blood for TCR sequencing was collected from all dose cohorts at baseline, on cycle 4 day 1, and on cycle 7 day 1. Samples came from an open-label, multicenter, first-in-human phase I dose-escalation trial of ivuxolimab. Adults with locally advanced or metastatic head and neck squamous cell, hepatocellular, melanoma or renal cell carcinoma were enrolled in the trial. Before TCR sequencing, CD4+ T cells and CD8+ T cells from peripheral blood were sorted into separate populations. The data stem from a study of OX40 agonist ivuxolimab in advanced cancers. Notes on the research overall: Ivuxolimab was an agonistic, fully human IgG2 monoclonal antibody directed against OX40 (CD134), a costimulatory receptor. Intravenous ivuxolimab was administered to patients every 2 weeks at six dose levels: 0.01, 0.1, 0.3, 1.5, 3 and 10 mg/kg. Among the roughly 50 dose-escalation patients, roughly 20 had hepatocellular carcinoma, approximately 15 melanoma, 9 renal cell carcinoma and 9 head and neck cancer. The dose-escalation cohort was almost 85% male with a mean age of about 65 years, ranging from about 23 to 85. Patients were allowed to have had prior anti-PD-1, anti-PD-L1 or anti-CTLA-4 therapy, and 30% to 40% of the dose-escalation patients had been treated with checkpoint inhibitors. Partial responses occurred in three dose-escalation patients: two with cutaneous melanoma and one with hepatocellular carcinoma. Peripheral TCRbeta sequencing was intended to test whether TCR sequence diversity was altered and clonal T-cell expansion was caused by ivuxolimab. The monotherapy dose-escalation portion (N of about 47 patients) of the phase I ivuxolimab trial is reported in the paper. What the research found in general, with its limitations: Clonal expansion of both CD4+ and CD8+ blood T cells was observed from baseline to week 6 at doses 0.1 to 3.0 mg/kg. Low levels of normalized T-cell clonal expansion were also seen in some patients who did not respond. Antigen specificity was not determined for the clonally expanded peripheral T cells. Partial responders in the 0.1-3.0 mg/kg groups had among the lowest normalized peripheral clonal expansion, especially among CD8+ T cells. After ivuxolimab, expanded clones were on average more numerous among CD8+ T cells than among CD4+ T cells.

The germline V and J ends show losses of 4 bases and 6 bases respectively, and no gene match explains 6 bases of the junction. The CDR3, cysteine through phenylalanine, is 14 amino acids long. Just CDR3 DNA is preserved here, 42 bases in frame from base 1. Taken from the germline V gene, the CDR1 and CDR2 loops are MGHDK and SYGVNS. To sequence the TCRbeta CDR3 region, genomic DNA was isolated from the sorted cells. The immunoSEQ Assay was used to sequence the TCRbeta CDR3 regions. The table comes from immuneACCESS by way of TCRdb, which keeps in-frame sequences with V and J called. Part of the clones is missing from these tables; in studies checked, under half for an unresolved V gene and the rest for unknown reasons. Within this sample are around 79,000 clones, with 88% of them counted one time only. The ten largest account for less than 5% of the sample.

The receptor was derived from an adult with an advanced solid tumor such as melanoma, head and neck, liver or kidney cancer. The V and J segments used are TRBV25-1 and TRBJ2-3; TRBD2 matches 8 bases in the middle. The sequencing used CD4+ or CD8+ T cells sorted from blood, collected in a trial of the OX40 agonist ivuxolimab. The DNA sequence is as follows: TGTGCCAGCAGTGGCACTAGCGGTTCGGATACGCAGTATTTT. Its translation reads: CASSGTSGSDTQYF. Extended through the reference TRBV25-1 and TRBJ2-3 proteins, this CDR3 yields the full variable domain: EADIYQTPRYLVIGTGKKITLECSQTMGHDKMYWYQQDPGMELHLIHYSYGVNSTEKGDLSSESTVSRIRTEHFPLTLESARPSHTSQYLCASSGTSGSDTQYFGPGTRLTVL.